The source of this T cell receptor (beta chain) is a study of blood T cell repertoires in COVID-19. The assay was immunoSEQ multiplex PCR, and TCRdb's table has in-frame clones only and misses some. The sample lists approximately 130,000 clones, around four fifths occurring once. V was pared by 8 bases and J by 4 bases, with 8 bases of the junction left unmatched. CDR1 and CDR2 (germline): SGHAT, FQNNGV. This CDR3 region has 13 residues. Sequencing used PBMCs or T cells enriched from blood (not recorded which). The chain joins TRBV11-2 to TRBJ2-7, with 7 bases aligning to TRBD2. The TCR comes from a young man who had recovered from COVID-19. The DNA of the CDR3 is TGTGCCAGCTCCTTGGGAGGGTTTTACGAGCAGTACTTC. Translation: CASSLGGFYEQYF.